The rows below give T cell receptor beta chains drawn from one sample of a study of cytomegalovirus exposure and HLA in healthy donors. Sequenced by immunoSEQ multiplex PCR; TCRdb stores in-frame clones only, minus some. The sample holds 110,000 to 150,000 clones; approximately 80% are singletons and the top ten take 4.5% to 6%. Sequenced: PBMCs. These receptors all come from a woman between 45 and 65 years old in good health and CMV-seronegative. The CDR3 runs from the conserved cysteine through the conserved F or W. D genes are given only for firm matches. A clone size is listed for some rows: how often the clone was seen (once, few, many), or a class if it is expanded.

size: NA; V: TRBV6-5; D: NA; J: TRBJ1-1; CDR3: CASSRGTEAFF; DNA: TGTGCCAGCAGCCGGGGCACTGAAGCTTTCTTT
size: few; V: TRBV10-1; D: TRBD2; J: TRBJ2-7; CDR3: CARRPSGENYEQYF; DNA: TGCGCCAGACGTCCTAGCGGGGAGAACTACGAGCAGTACTTC
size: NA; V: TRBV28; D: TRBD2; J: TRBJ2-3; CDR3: CASSLWEKAGTTDTQYF; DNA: TGTGCCAGCAGTTTATGGGAGAAAGCGGGGACCACAGATACGCAGTATTTT
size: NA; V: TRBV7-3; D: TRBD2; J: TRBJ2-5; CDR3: CASSLNQRGGQETQYF; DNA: TGTGCCAGCAGCTTAAACCAGCGGGGGGGCCAAGAGACCCAGTACTTC
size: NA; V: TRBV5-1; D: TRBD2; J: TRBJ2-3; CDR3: CASSPGTSGRQAQYF; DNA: TGCGCCAGCAGCCCTGGGACTAGCGGGCGTCAAGCGCAGTATTTT
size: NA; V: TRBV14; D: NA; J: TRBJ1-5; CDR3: CASSRSNNQPQHF; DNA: TGTGCCAGCAGCCGGAGCAACAATCAGCCCCAGCATTTT
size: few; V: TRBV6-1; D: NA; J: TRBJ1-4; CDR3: CASSEARGNEKLFF; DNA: TGTGCCAGCAGTGAAGCTCGGGGGAATGAAAAACTGTTTTTT
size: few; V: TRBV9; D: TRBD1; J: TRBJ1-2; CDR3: CASSGGTAGYTF; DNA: TGTGCCAGCAGCGGGGGGACAGCTGGCTACACCTTC
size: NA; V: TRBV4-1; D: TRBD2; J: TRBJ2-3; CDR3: CASSQDGTSGSTDTQYF; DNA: TGCGCCAGCAGCCAAGATGGGACTAGCGGTAGCACAGATACGCAGTATTTT
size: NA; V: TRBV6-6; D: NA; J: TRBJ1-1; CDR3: CASSFPGTLTEAFF; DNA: TGTGCCAGCAGTTTCCCGGGGACACTCACTGAAGCTTTCTTT
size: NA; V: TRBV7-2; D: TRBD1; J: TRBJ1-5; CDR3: CASSADRVGQPQHF; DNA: TGTGCCAGCAGCGCCGACAGGGTAGGCCAGCCCCAGCATTTT
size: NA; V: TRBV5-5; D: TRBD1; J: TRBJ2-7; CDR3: CASSFKGQESYEQYF; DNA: TGTGCCAGCAGCTTCAAGGGACAGGAGTCCTACGAGCAGTACTTC
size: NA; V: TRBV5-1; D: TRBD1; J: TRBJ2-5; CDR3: CASSGRTGKETQYF; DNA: TGCGCCAGCAGCGGACGGACAGGAAAAGAGACCCAGTACTTC
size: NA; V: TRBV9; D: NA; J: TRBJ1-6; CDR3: CASSVDSGDSPLHF; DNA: TGTGCCAGCAGCGTAGACAGCGGGGATTCACCCCTCCACTTT
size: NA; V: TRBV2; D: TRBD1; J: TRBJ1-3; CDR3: CASSESRGTGNTIYF; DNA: TGTGCCAGCAGTGAGTCCAGGGGGACCGGAAACACCATATATTTT
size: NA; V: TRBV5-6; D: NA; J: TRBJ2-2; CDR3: CASSLSHRANTGELFF; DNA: TGTGCCAGCAGCTTGTCTCACAGGGCGAACACCGGGGAGCTGTTTTTT
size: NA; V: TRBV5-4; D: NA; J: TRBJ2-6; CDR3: CASSLGTAHSGANVLTF; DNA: TGTGCCAGCAGCTTGGGGACAGCCCACTCTGGGGCCAACGTCCTGACTTTC
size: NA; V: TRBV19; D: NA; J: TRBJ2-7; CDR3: CASSSPTGQYF; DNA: TGTGCCAGTAGTTCCCCGACAGGGCAGTACTTC
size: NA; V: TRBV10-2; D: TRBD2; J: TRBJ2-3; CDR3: CASSAGTNLGTQYF; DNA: TGCGCCAGCAGTGCAGGGACTAACCTGGGAACGCAGTATTTT
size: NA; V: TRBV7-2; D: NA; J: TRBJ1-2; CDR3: CASSPTSGESWGYTF; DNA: TGTGCCAGCAGCCCGACCTCAGGGGAATCTTGGGGCTACACCTTC
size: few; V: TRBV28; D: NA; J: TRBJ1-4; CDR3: CASTDGGDNEKLFF; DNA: TGTGCCAGCACCGACGGGGGGGATAATGAAAAACTGTTTTTT
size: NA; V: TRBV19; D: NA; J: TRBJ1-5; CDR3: CASSMLDQPQHF; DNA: TGTGCCAGTAGTATGTTAGATCAGCCCCAGCATTTT
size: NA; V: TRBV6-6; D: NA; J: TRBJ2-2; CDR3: CASSLPPGELFF; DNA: TGTGCCAGCAGTCTCCCCCCCGGGGAGCTGTTTTTT
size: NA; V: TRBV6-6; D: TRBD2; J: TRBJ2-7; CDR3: CSSGGLYEQYF; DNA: TGTTCGAGCGGGGGCCTCTACGAGCAGTACTTC
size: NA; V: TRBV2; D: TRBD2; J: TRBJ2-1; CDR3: CASSWTSHEQFF; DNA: TGTGCCAGCTCTTGGACTAGCCATGAGCAGTTCTTC
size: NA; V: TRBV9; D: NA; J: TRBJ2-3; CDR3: CASSVAGATDTQYF; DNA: TGTGCCAGCAGCGTGGCAGGGGCCACAGATACGCAGTATTTT
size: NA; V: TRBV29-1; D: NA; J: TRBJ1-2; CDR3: CSVGTGTKIGYTF; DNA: TGCAGCGTTGGCACAGGCACTAAGATTGGCTACACCTTC
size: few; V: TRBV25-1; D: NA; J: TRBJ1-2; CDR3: CASSEPSTPWGYTF; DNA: TGTGCCAGCAGTGAACCCTCTACCCCTTGGGGCTACACCTTC
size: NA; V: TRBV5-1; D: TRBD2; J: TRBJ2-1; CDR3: CASSTRGVGTYNEQFF; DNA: TGCGCCAGCAGCACACGGGGGGTGGGAACCTACAATGAGCAGTTCTTC
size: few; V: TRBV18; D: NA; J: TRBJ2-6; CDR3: CASSPTGSGANVLTF; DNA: TGTGCCAGCTCGCCAACAGGATCAGGGGCCAACGTCCTGACTTTC
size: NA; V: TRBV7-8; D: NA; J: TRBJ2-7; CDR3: CASSLSPYYEQYF; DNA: TGTGCCAGCAGCTTATCCCCTTACTACGAGCAGTACTTC
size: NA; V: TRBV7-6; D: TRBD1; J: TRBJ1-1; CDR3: CASSPRQGAGEAFF; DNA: TGTGCCAGCAGCCCAAGACAGGGGGCGGGTGAAGCTTTCTTT
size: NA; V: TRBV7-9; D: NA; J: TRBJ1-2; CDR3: CASSLVPGSRVQGYTF; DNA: TGTGCCAGCAGCTTAGTTCCGGGTTCGAGGGTGCAGGGCTACACCTTC
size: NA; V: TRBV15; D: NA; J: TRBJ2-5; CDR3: CATSRGGLQETQYF; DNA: TGTGCCACCAGCAGAGGGGGACTCCAAGAGACCCAGTACTTC
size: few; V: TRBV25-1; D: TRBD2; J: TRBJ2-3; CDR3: CASSDQAGGTDTQYF; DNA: TGTGCCAGCAGTGACCAAGCGGGGGGTACAGATACGCAGTATTTT
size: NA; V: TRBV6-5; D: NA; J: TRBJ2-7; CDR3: CASSYRLDSHEQYF; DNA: TGTGCCAGCAGTTACCGATTGGACAGTCACGAGCAGTACTTC
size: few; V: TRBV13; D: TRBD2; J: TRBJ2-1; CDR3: CASSLNRAGANEQFF; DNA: TGTGCCAGCAGCTTAAATCGAGCGGGGGCCAATGAGCAGTTCTTC
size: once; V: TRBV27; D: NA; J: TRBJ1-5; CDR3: CASSSTGVYQPQHF; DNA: TGTGCCAGCAGCTCTACAGGAGTCTATCAGCCCCAGCATTTT
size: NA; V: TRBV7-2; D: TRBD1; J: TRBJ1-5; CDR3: CASSSQGARSNQPQHF; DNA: TGTGCCAGCAGCTCCCAGGGGGCGAGGAGCAATCAGCCCCAGCATTTT
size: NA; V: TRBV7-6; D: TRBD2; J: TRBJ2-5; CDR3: CASSLLGTQRGPGGTQYF; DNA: TGTGCCAGCAGCTTACTAGGGACCCAGCGGGGGCCCGGCGGGACCCAGTACTTC
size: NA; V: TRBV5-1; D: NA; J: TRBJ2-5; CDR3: CASSLGVRVQETQYF; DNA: TGCGCCAGCAGCTTGGGGGTCAGGGTCCAAGAGACCCAGTACTTC